Here is one T cell receptor beta chain with its context. Its cognate antigen has yet to be identified. The sample holds no much larger clone one base away, and base qualities are not on file. This entry comes from a study of control samples from healthy donors and cancer patients (dated by TCRdb to 2020 to 2022). The CDR3 runs 14 residues from the cysteine to the phenylalanine. Left in the record is the CDR3 DNA by itself, 42 bases read in frame from the first base. Ends trimmed: V by 4 bases, J by 2 bases; bases unmatched to a gene: 5. Via the germline V gene, CDR1 is MNHEY and CDR2 SVGAGI. The library was generated by the immunoSEQ multiplex PCR assay. TCRdb took over this immuneACCESS table, retaining in-frame rearrangements with V and J assigned. Such tables are incomplete; in checked studies, under half of the missing clones stem from an unresolved V gene, and the remainder is unexplained. The sample yields approximately 220,000 clones; 90% to 95% were counted once. The ten biggest clones cover approximately 1.5% of the sample.

The sequence is built from TRBV6-5 and TRBJ2-7, with 7 middle bases fitting TRBD2. The sample taken for sequencing was blood. The sequence was obtained from a man aged 45-65 years in good health. The CDR3 region reads CASSSPGGTYEQYF. The nucleotide sequence reads TGTGCCAGCAGTTCTCCGGGGGGAACCTACGAGCAGTACTTC.